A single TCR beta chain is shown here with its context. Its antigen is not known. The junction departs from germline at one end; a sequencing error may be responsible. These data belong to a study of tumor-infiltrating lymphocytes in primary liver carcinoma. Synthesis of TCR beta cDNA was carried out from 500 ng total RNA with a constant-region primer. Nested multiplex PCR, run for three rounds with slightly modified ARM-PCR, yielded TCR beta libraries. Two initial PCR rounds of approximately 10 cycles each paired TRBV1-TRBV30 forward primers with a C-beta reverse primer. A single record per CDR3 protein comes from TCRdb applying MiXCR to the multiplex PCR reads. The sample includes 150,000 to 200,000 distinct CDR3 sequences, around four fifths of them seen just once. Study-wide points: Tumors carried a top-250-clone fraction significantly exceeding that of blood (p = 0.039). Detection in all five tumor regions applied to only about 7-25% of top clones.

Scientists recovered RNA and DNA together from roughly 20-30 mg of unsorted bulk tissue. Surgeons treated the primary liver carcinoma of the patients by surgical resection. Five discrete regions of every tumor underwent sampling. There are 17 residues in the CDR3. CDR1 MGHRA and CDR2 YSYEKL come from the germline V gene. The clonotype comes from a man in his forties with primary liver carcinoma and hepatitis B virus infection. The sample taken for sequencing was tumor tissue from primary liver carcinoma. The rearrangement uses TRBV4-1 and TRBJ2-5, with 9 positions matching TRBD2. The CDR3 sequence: CGSSHLNLAGWRETQYF. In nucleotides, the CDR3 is TGTGGCAGCAGCCATCTAAACCTAGCGGGATGGCGTGAGACCCAGTACTTC.